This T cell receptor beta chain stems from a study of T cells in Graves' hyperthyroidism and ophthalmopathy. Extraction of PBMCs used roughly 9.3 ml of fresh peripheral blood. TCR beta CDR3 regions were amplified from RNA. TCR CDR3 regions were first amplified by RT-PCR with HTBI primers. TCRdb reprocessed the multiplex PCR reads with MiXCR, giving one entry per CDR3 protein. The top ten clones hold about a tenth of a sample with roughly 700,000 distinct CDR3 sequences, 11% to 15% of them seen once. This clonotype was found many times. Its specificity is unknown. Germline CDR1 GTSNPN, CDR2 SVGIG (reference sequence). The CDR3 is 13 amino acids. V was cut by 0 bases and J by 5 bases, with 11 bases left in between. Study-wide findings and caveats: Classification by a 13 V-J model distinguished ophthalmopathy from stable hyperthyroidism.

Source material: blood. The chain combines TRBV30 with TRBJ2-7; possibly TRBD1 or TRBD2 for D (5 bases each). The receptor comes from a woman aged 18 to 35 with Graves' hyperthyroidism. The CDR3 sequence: CAWSVLGVNEQYF. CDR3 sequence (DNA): TGTGCCTGGAGTGTACTAGGGGTAAACGAGCAGTACTTC.